The source of this T cell receptor beta chain is a study of cytomegalovirus exposure and HLA in healthy donors. PCR employed 60 Vbeta and 13 Jbeta primers. Sequencing used immunoSEQ multiplex PCR; TCRdb keeps in-frame clones, though not all of them. This sample's clone table lists nearly 200,000 clones. Trimming removed 5 bases from V and 4 bases from J, with 28 bases in between. The length of the CDR3 is 18 residues. Germline V gives CDR1 SGHRS, CDR2 YFSETQ. This sequence originates from a boy aged 5 to 17 in good health and CMV-seronegative. Source material: PBMCs. This chain uses TRBV5-1 with TRBJ2-7; D is possibly TRBD2 (5 bases). For the CDR3, the DNA is TGCGCCAGCAGTTCAAGCGGAAATAACTTTCTCCAGAGTTACGAGCAGTACTTC. It translates to CASSSSGNNFLQSYEQYF.